This T cell receptor beta chain was captured by sequencing in a study of T cells after somatic rescue of genetic block. Sequencing was performed with immunoSEQ multiplex PCR; in TCRdb, only in-frame clones are kept and a portion is missing. The table records 85,000 to 100,000 clones, more than 80% of them present only once. Losses at the gene ends were 8 bases for V and 4 bases for J; bases not matched to a gene: 2. Looked up from germline, CDR1 is SGHTA and CDR2 is FQGTGA. This CDR3 is 14 amino acids long. The V call is TRBV7-3, the J call TRBJ2-3, with 14 bases matching TRBD2. The sequenced sample was peripheral blood mononuclear cells (PBMCs). The receptor comes from a woman aged 18 to 35. CDR3 loop: CASGTSGRADTQYF. The CDR3 bases are TGTGCCAGCGGGACTAGCGGGAGAGCAGATACGCAGTATTTT.